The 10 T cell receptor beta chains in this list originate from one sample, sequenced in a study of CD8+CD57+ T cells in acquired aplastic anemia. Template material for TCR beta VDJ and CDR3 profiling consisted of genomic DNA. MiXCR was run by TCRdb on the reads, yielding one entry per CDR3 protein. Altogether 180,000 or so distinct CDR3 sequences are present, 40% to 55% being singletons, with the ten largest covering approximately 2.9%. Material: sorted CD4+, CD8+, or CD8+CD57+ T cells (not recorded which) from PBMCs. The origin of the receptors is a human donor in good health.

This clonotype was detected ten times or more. The CDR3, as DNA: TGTGCCAGTAGTATCGAAGGACTATTGAACACCGGGGAGCTGTTTTTT. It translates to CASSIEGLLNTGELFF. This sequence joins TRBV19 and TRBJ2-2; a weak D match, TRBD2 (6 bases). V lost 3 bases and J 1 base, leaving 12 bases between the germline ends. The CDR3 sequence is 16 residues long. CDR1 LNHDA and CDR2 SQIVND come from the germline V gene (reference sequence).

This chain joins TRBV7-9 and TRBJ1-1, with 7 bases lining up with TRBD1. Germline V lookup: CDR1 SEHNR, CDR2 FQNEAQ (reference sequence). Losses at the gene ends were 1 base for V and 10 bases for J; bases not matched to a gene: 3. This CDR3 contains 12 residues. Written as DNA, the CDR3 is TGTGCCAGCAGCTTAGATGCAGGGGGAGCTTTCTTT. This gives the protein CASSLDAGGAFF.

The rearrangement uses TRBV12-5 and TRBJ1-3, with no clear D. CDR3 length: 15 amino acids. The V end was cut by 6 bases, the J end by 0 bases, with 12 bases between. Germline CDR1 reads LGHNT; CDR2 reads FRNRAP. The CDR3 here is CASGPPDRSGNTIYF. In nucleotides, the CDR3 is TGTGCTAGTGGCCCCCCAGATCGCTCTGGAAACACCATATATTTT. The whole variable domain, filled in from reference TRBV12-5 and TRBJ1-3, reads DARVTQTPRHKVTEMGQEVTMRCQPILGHNTVFWYRQTMMQGLELLAYFRNRAPLDDSGMPKDRFSAEMPDATLATLKIQPSEPRDSAVYFCASGPPDRSGNTIYFGEGSWLTVV.

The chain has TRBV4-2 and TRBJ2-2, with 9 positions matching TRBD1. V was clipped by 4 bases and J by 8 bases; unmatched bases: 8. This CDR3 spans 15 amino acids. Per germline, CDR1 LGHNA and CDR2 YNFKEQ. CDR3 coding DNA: TGTGCCAGCAGCCTGGACAGGGGATCAGCGGGGGAGCTGTTTTTT. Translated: CASSLDRGSAGELFF.

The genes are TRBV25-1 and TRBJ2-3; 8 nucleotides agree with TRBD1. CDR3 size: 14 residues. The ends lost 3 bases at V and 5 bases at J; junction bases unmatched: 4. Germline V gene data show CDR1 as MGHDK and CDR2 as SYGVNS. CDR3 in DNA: TGTGCCAGCAGTGACCCACAGGGGGTAGATACGCAGTATTTT. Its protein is CASSDPQGVDTQYF.

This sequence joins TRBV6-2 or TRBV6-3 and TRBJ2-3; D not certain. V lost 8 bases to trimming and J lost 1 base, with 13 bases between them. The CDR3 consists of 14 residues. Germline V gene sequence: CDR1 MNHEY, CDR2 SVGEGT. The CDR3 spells CASRAAVGTDTQYF. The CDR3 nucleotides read TGTGCCAGCCGCGCGGCCGTAGGCACAGATACGCAGTATTTT.

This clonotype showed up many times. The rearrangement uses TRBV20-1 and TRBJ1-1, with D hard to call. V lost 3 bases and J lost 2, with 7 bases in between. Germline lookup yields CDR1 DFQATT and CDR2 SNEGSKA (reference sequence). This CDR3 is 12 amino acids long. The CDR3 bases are TGCAGTGCTAGGGCACCCAACACTGAAGCTTTCTTT. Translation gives CSARAPNTEAFF.

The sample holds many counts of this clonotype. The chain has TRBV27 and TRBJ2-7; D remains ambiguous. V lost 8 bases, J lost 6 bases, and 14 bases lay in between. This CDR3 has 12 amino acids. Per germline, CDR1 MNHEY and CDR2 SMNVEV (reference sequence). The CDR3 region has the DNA TGTGCCAGCGGAGCAGGTGTCTTCGAGCAGTACTTC. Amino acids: CASGAGVFEQYF.

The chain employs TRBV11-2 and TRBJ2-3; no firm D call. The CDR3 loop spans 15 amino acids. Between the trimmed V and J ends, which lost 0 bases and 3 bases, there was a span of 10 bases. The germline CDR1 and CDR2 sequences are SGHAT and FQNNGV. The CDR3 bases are TGTGCCAGCAGCTTAGATCGTTTTGGGACAGATACGCAGTATTTT. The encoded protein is CASSLDRFGTDTQYF.

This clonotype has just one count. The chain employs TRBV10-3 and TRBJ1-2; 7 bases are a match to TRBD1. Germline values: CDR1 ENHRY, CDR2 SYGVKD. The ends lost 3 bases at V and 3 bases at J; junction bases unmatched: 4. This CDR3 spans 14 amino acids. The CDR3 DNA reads TGTGCCATCAGTGAATCGGGACAGTACTATGGCTACACCTTC. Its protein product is CAISESGQYYGYTF.